This T cell receptor (beta chain) was captured by sequencing in a study of shared clonotypes between healthy human individuals. Germline V gene sequence: CDR1 SGHRS, CDR2 YFSETQ. This CDR3 has 16 amino acids. Trimming cost V 3 bases and J 6 bases; bases outside gene matches: 10. The deep-level immunoSEQ assay was used. The table came from immunoSEQ multiplex PCR; TCRdb's copy has only in-frame clones and leaves some out. There are fewer than 600,000 clones in the sample; about 80% occur only once, and more than 10% lies in the top ten. The donors were adults (healthy and HIV-negative) with no recent acute infections or vaccinations.

The source is a woman between 40 and 50 years old in good health. Some clones in this sample may be carry-over from other donors' samples. Specimen: PBMCs. The J gene is TRBJ2-3, the V gene TRBV5-1; TRBD2 matches 10 bases. In nucleotides, the CDR3 is TGCGCCAGCAGCTCCGGACTAGCGGCCCGGGGGGATACGCAGTATTTT. Its translation is CASSSGLAARGDTQYF.